This TCR beta chain was sequenced for a study of T-cell reconstitution after alpha-beta-depleted transplantation in children. Study outcomes and limitations: Reportedly, only several hundred clones from non-depleted graft cells drove alpha-beta T-cell counts at about two months.

The germline V gene encodes CDR1 SGHDN and CDR2 FVKESK. V was pared by 3 bases and J by 8 bases, with 7 bases between. This CDR3 is 11 amino acids long. Unique molecular identifiers were incorporated during preparation of the TCRbeta library. TCRdb re-derived calls from the PCR reads in MiXCR, one entry per CDR3 protein. The data contain under 850,000 distinct CDR3 sequences, about 12% of them seen just once; the ten biggest clones take up roughly 0.77%. As regards this clonotype: Its antigen is as yet unknown.

Sequenced material: PBMCs, taken before TCRalphabeta/CD19-depleted stem cell transplant. The chain is built from TRBV14 and TRBJ1-2; no firm D call. The receptor was derived from a girl aged 2-9 years with congenital amegakaryocytic thrombocytopenia, due to receive a stem cell transplant. The CDR3 DNA follows: TGTGCCAGCAGCCACCGCGGGGGCTACACCTTC. It translates to CASSHRGGYTF.